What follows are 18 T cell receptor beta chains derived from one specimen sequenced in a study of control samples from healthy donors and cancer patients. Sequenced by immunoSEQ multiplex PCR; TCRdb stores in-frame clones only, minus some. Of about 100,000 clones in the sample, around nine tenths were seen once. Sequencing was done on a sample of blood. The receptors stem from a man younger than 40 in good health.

The DNA of the CDR3 is TGTGCCAGCAGCGGGGGGGGCACGGAGTACTTC. Protein: CASSGGGTEYF. This sequence joins TRBV6-5 and TRBJ2-7; 8 bases fit TRBD2. The CDR3 totals 11 residues. The junction had 6 bases not matched to a gene; V was cut back by 6 bases and J by 11 bases. Germline CDR1 MNHEY, CDR2 SVGAGI.

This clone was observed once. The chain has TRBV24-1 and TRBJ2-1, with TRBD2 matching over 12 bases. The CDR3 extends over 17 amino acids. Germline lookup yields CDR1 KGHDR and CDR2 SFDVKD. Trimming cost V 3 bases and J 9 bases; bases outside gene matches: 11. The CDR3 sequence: CATSDTVGLAGRGEQFF. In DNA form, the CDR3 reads TGTGCCACCAGTGATACCGTGGGACTAGCGGGTCGGGGTGAGCAGTTCTTC.

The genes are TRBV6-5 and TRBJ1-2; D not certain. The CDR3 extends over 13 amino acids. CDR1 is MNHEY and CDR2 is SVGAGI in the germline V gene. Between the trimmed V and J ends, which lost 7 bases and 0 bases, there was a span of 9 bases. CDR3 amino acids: CASTEGANYGYTF. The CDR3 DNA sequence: TGTGCCAGCACCGAGGGAGCTAACTATGGCTACACCTTC.

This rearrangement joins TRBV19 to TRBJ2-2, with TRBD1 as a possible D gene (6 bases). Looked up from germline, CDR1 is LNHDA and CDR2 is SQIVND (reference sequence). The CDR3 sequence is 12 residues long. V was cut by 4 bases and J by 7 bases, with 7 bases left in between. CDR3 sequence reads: CASSTRGGELFF. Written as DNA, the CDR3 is TGTGCCAGTAGTACCAGGGGCGGGGAGCTGTTTTTT.

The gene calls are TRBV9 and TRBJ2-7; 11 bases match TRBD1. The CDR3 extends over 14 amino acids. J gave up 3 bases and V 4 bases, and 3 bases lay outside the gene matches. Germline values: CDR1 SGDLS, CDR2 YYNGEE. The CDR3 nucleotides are TGTGCCAGCAGCTACGGGACAGGGGGCTACGAGCAGTACTTC. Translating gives CASSYGTGGYEQYF.

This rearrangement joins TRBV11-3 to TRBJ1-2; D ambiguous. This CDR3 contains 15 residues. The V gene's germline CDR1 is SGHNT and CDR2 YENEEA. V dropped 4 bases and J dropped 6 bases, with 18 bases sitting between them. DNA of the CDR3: TGTGCCAGCAGCTCCACCATCCCAGTGGAGGATGGCTACACCTTC. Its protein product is CASSSTIPVEDGYTF.

CDR3 in amino acids: CATSRDLTGSYYGYTF. DNA of the CDR3: TGTGCCACCAGCAGAGATCTAACAGGGAGCTACTATGGCTACACCTTC. This sequence joins TRBV15 and TRBJ1-2, with D possibly being TRBD1 (6 bases). CDR3 length: 16 amino acids. Germline lookup yields CDR1 LNHNV and CDR2 YYDKDF (reference sequence). V was clipped by 0 bases and J by 3 bases, with 14 bases between them.

Here the CDR3 DNA reads TGTGCCAGCAGCTTAGTCGGACAGGGGGCGACTAATGAAAAACTGTTTTTT. Translated, it gives CASSLVGQGATNEKLFF. The genes are TRBV7-2 and TRBJ1-4; 11 bases fit TRBD1. V shed 1 base and J 2 bases; nucleotides not matched to a gene: 3. This CDR3 is 17 amino acids long. Germline V gene lookup returns CDR1 SGHTA and CDR2 FQGNSA.

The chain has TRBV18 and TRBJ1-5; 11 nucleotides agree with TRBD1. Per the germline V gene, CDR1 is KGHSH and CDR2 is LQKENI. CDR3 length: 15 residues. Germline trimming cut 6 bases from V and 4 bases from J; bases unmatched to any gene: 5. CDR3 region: CASSLGTGGNQPQHF. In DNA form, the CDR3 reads TGTGCCAGCTCCCTCGGGACAGGGGGAAATCAGCCCCAGCATTTT.

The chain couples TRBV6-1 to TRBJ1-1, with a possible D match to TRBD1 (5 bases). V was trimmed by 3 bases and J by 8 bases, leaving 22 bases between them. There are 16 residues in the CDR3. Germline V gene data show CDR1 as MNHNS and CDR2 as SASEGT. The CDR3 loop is CASSEDLRGYPLEAFF. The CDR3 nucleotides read TGTGCCAGCAGTGAGGACCTGAGGGGCTACCCCCTAGAAGCTTTCTTT.

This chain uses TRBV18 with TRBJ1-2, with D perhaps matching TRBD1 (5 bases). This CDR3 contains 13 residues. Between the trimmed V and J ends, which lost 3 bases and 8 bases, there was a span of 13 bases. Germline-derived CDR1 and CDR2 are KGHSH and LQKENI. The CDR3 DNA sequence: TGTGCCAGCTCACCGGGGGAGTTTAAGGGCTACACCTTC. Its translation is CASSPGEFKGYTF.

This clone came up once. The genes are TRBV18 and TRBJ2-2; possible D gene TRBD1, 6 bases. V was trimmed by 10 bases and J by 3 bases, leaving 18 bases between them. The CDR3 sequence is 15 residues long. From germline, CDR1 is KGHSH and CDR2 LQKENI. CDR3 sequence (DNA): TGTGCCACCGTGGAACAGGGCGGGCACACCGGGGAGCTGTTTTTT. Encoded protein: CATVEQGGHTGELFF.

CDR3 nucleotide sequence: TGTGCCAGCAGTCGCCGACAGGGAAGTACTGAAGCTTTCTTT. Its protein product is CASSRRQGSTEAFF. The rearrangement uses TRBV6-2 or TRBV6-3 and TRBJ1-1, with 7 nucleotides matching TRBD1. The CDR3 length is 14 residues. The V gene's germline CDR1 is MNHEY and CDR2 SVGEGT. V was clipped by 5 bases and J by 5 bases; unmatched bases: 8.

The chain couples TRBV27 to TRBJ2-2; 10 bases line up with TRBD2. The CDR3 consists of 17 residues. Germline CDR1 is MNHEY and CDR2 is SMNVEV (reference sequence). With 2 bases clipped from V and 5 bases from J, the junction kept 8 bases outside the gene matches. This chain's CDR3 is CASSLRSGRVRTGELFF. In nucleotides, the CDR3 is TGTGCCAGCAGTTTAAGAAGCGGGAGGGTTCGGACCGGGGAGCTGTTTTTT.

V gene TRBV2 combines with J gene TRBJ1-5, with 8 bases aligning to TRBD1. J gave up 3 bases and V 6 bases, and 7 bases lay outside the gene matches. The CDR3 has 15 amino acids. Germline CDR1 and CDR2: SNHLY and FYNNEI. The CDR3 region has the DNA TGTGCCAGCAGAGGGACAGGAGGGTCCAATCAGCCCCAGCATTTT. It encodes CASRGTGGSNQPQHF.

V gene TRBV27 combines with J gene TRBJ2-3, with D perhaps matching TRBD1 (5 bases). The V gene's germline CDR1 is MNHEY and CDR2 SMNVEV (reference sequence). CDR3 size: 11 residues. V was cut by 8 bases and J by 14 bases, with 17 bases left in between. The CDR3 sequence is CASADRYARYF. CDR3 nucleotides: TGTGCCAGCGCTGACAGATACGCACGGTATTTT.

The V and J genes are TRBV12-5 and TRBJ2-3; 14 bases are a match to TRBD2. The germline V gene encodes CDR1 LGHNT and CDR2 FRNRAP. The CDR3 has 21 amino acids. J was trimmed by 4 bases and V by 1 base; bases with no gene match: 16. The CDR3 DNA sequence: TGTGCTAGTGGTTTGGGAAGGACGGGGGGACTAGCGGGAGAGGGTCCAGATACGCAGTATTTT. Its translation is CASGLGRTGGLAGEGPDTQYF.

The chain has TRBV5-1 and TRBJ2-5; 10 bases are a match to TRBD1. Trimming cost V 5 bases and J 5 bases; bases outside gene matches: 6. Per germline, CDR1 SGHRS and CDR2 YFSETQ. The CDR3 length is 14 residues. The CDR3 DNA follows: TGCGCCAGCAGTCGACAGGGGGCGAGGGAGACCCAGTACTTC. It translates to CASSRQGARETQYF. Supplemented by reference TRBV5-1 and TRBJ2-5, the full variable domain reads KAGVTQTPRYLIKTRGQQVTLSCSPISGHRSVSWYQQTPGQGLQFLFEYFSETQRNKGNFPGRFSGRQFSNSRSEMNVSTLELGDSALYLCASSRQGARETQYFGPGTRLLVL.